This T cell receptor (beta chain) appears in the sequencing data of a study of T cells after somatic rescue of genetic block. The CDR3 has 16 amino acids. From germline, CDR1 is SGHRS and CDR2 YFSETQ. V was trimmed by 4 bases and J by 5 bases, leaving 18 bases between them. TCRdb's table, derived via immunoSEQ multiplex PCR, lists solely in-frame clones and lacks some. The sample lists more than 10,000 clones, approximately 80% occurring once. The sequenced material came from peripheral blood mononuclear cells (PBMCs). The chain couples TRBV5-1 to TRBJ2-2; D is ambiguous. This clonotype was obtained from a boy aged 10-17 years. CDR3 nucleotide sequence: TGCGCCAGCAGCCCGGACCGGGTAGAGTGGACCGGGGAGCTGTTTTTT. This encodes CASSPDRVEWTGELFF.